The T cell receptor beta chain under discussion was sequenced for a study of blood T cell repertoires in COVID-19. Study summary: The United States, Italy and Spain were the sources of the acute and convalescent COVID-19 samples. PBMCs, B-cell-depleted T cells, or T cells provided the cDNA or gDNA that made up the material.

In the original workflow: Estimated nucleated cell counts came from reference gene primer amplification. Profiling relied on immunoSEQ multiplex PCR, and the TCRdb table lists in-frame clones only, not all of them. The V and J calls and clone size were taken over from that table, and D and trimming were inferred from the DNA. The sample includes roughly 290,000 clones, about 86% of them seen just once. This CDR3 spans 17 amino acids. The junction had 9 bases not matched to a gene; V was cut back by 0 bases and J by 4 bases. Germline values: CDR1 LGHDT, CDR2 YNNKEL (reference sequence). Sequencing was carried out using peripheral blood. The clonotype comes from a woman aged 25 to 39 who had recovered from COVID-19. The rearrangement links TRBV3-1 (or the pseudogene TRBV3-2) to TRBJ2-5; the match to TRBD2 covers 9 bases. The DNA for the CDR3 is TGTGCCAGCAGCCAAGATCCCACTAGCGGGTATTCAGAGACCCAGTACTTC. It specifies CASSQDPTSGYSETQYF.